This T cell receptor (beta chain) was documented in a study of blood T cells in healthy people across ages. Overall study findings and caveats: Considered underestimates were the diversity estimates obtained from one million T cells.

A second PCR of roughly 7 to 11 cycles used a sample-barcoded 5' primer and a J-beta primer mix. Paired-end reads containing CDR3 totaled no fewer than 2.5 million for each sample. Via MiXCR, TCRdb re-called the 5' RACE reads, giving one row per CDR3 protein. This table holds some 760,000 distinct CDR3 sequences, approximately 25% found once. The CDR3 runs 14 residues. Trimming left V 6 bases short and J 6 bases short, with 18 bases between. Points on this clonotype: Its antigen remains unknown.

The same data also contributed to another study, on T cells of mothers and their children.

This receptor was identified in a boy between 10 and 17 years old in good health. Sequenced input: blood. The rearrangement joins TRBV12-3 or TRBV12-4 to TRBJ2-7; D might be TRBD2 (6 bases). CDR3 bases: TGTGCCAGCAGGACCAACTGGGGGGTTGGCGAGCAGTACTTC. Encoded protein: CASRTNWGVGEQYF.